Following are 3 T cell receptor beta chains from one sample sequenced in a study of technical replicates of blood from a few donors. Generated by immunoSEQ multiplex PCR, the TCRdb table keeps only in-frame clones and is missing some. This table has about 75,000 clones, 90% to 95% appearing once. The sequenced sample consisted of T cells isolated from PBMCs. The receptor set was obtained from a human donor in good health. Some clones in this sample may be carry-over from other donors' samples.

The V gene is TRBV6-6, the J gene TRBJ2-2, with a possible D match to TRBD2 (5 bases). Per the germline V gene, CDR1 is MNHNY and CDR2 is SVGAGI (reference sequence). CDR3 length: 16 residues. Trimming left V 7 bases short and J 5 bases short, with 20 bases between. The CDR3 region has the DNA TGTGCCAGCAAAGTGTCTTACGGGGATGAGACCGGGGAGCTGTTTTTT. This encodes CASKVSYGDETGELFF.

The chain uses TRBV20-1 and TRBJ2-7; D remains unclear. Trimming cost V 0 bases and J 3 bases, with 3 bases left between them. CDR3 length: 11 residues. In germline, CDR1 is DFQATT, CDR2 SNEGSKA (reference sequence). This chain's CDR3 is CSARDNYEQYF. The CDR3 bases are TGCAGTGCTAGAGACAACTACGAGCAGTACTTC.

J is TRBJ2-3 and V is TRBV29-1; 7 nucleotides agree with TRBD1. Germline-derived CDR1 and CDR2 are SQVTM and ANQGSEA. The V and J ends lost 3 bases and 9 bases, in that order; junction bases with no gene match: 0. This CDR3 spans 10 amino acids. Written as DNA, the CDR3 is TGCAGCGTTGAGGACAGGACGCAGTATTTT. Protein product: CSVEDRTQYF.